The rows below give T cell receptor beta chains drawn from one sample of a study of cytomegalovirus exposure and HLA in healthy donors. The method was immunoSEQ multiplex PCR; TCRdb's version includes in-frame clones alone and lacks a portion of them. The repertoire includes around 120,000 clones, 63% of them detected once, and more than 8.5% sits in the top ten. The sample was PBMCs. These TCRs come from a man aged 35 to 55 in good health and CMV-seropositive. The CDR3 runs from the conserved cysteine through the conserved F or W. Each record gives: clone size, V gene, J gene, D gene, CDR3 protein, CDR3 DNA. A D gene is named only where the DNA matches it firmly. Clone size appears in some rows only: once, few, many, or a class for an expanded clone.

-	TRBV13	TRBJ2-3	-	CASSPITGKSTDTQYF	TGTGCCAGCAGCCCAATTACAGGGAAGAGCACAGATACGCAGTATTTT
-	TRBV2	TRBJ2-1	-	CASSHIRDNEQFF	TGTGCCAGCAGTCATATACGGGACAATGAGCAGTTCTTC
-	TRBV30	TRBJ1-1	-	CAWSVQDEAFF	TGTGCCTGGAGTGTACAGGACGAAGCTTTCTTT
-	TRBV11-2	TRBJ1-2	-	CASSSYRDGGRGGYTF	TGTGCCAGCAGCTCCTACCGGGACGGGGGAAGGGGCGGCTACACCTTC
few	TRBV6-1	TRBJ2-7	-	CASSALTGYEQYF	TGTGCCAGCAGTGCACTTACAGGGTACGAGCAGTACTTC
-	TRBV28	TRBJ1-1	-	CASNIIQGGNTEAFF	TGTGCCAGCAATATTATACAGGGTGGGAACACTGAAGCTTTCTTT
-	TRBV4-2	TRBJ2-7	TRBD2	CASSGTSGYEQYF	TGTGCCAGCAGCGGGACTAGCGGCTACGAGCAGTACTTC
few	TRBV6-1	TRBJ2-7	TRBD2	CASRPVGLAGEQYF	TGTGCCAGCAGACCCGTCGGGCTAGCGGGAGAGCAGTACTTC
-	TRBV5-1	TRBJ1-1	-	CASSLRSRVTEAFF	TGCGCCAGCAGCTTGAGGTCGCGGGTCACTGAAGCTTTCTTT
-	TRBV5-1	TRBJ2-1	-	CASSLALVDEQFF	TGCGCCAGCAGCTTGGCCCTAGTCGATGAGCAGTTCTTC
-	TRBV15	TRBJ1-1	TRBD1	CATSRPTGFPEAFF	TGTGCCACCAGCAGACCGACAGGGTTCCCTGAAGCTTTCTTT
-	TRBV27	TRBJ2-1	-	CASSWGGTYNEQFF	TGTGCCAGCAGTTGGGGCGGGACCTACAATGAGCAGTTCTTC
few	TRBV5-6	TRBJ2-3	-	CASSLSRSVRDTQYF	TGTGCCAGCAGCTTGTCGAGGTCAGTGAGGGATACGCAGTATTTT
once	TRBV4-1	TRBJ1-2	-	CASSQGVADYTF	TGCGCCAGCAGCCAAGGAGTGGCGGACTACACCTTC
-	TRBV30	TRBJ1-4	TRBD1	CAFTRGLSSNEKLFF	TGTGCCTTTACTAGGGGGCTATCCTCCAATGAAAAACTGTTTTTT
few	TRBV2	TRBJ2-5	-	CASRAGQLRETQYF	TGTGCCAGCAGGGCGGGACAGCTTCGGGAGACCCAGTACTTC
-	TRBV7-2	TRBJ2-5	-	CASSLAPAGRETQYF	TGTGCCAGCAGCTTAGCCCCAGCAGGGCGGGAGACCCAGTACTTC
-	TRBV28	TRBJ2-1	-	CASSFVSSHEQFF	TGTGCCAGCAGTTTTGTAAGTAGCCATGAGCAGTTCTTC
few	TRBV4-1	TRBJ2-7	-	CASSQDQEGYEQYF	TGCGCCAGCAGCCAAGATCAGGAGGGATACGAGCAGTACTTC
-	TRBV2	TRBJ2-5	TRBD1	CASSRTGRQETQYF	TGTGCCAGCAGCCGGACAGGGCGACAAGAGACCCAGTACTTC
few	TRBV5-6	TRBJ2-3	TRBD2	CASRGAGRDTQYF	TGTGCCAGCAGAGGAGCGGGGAGGGATACGCAGTATTTT
-	TRBV27	TRBJ1-6	-	CASSNRRNSPLHF	TGTGCCAGCAGTAACAGACGTAATTCACCCCTCCACTTT
-	TRBV6-5	TRBJ2-7	TRBD2	CASSYSLTGRASEQYF	TGTGCCAGCAGTTACTCGTTAACGGGGAGGGCCTCCGAGCAGTACTTC
-	TRBV5-1	TRBJ1-1	-	CASSVGTNTEAFF	TGCGCCAGCAGCGTGGGGACAAACACTGAAGCTTTCTTT
-	TRBV25-1	TRBJ2-6	-	CASSASGANVLTF	TGTGCCAGCAGTGCATCTGGGGCCAACGTCCTGACTTTC
-	TRBV4-1	TRBJ2-3	TRBD2	CASSHLTSGTDTQYF	TGCGCCAGCAGCCACCTGACTAGCGGCACAGATACGCAGTATTTT
few	TRBV20-1	TRBJ2-7	TRBD1	CRAQGAYEQYF	TGCAGGGCACAGGGGGCCTACGAGCAGTACTTC
-	TRBV6-1	TRBJ1-5	TRBD1	CASSVGLHRGPQPQHF	TGTGCCAGCAGTGTTGGCTTGCACAGGGGACCTCAGCCCCAGCATTTT
few	TRBV7-2	TRBJ2-3	-	CASSFRGTDTQYF	TGTGCCAGCAGCTTCCGGGGGACAGATACGCAGTATTTT
-	TRBV5-6	TRBJ1-1	-	CASSPTANTEAFF	TGTGCCAGCAGCCCGACAGCTAACACTGAAGCTTTCTTT
-	TRBV5-1	TRBJ2-2	-	CASSVYRGNTGELFF	TGCGCCAGCAGCGTCTATCGGGGGAACACCGGGGAGCTGTTTTTT
-	TRBV5-1	TRBJ2-7	TRBD1	CASRTGTYEQYF	TGCGCCAGCCGGACAGGGACGTACGAGCAGTACTTC
few	TRBV5-4	TRBJ2-7	TRBD1	CASSFDRVYEQYF	TGTGCCAGCAGCTTCGACAGGGTCTACGAGCAGTACTTC